This T cell receptor beta chain was sequenced during a study of Ad26.COV2.S vaccination and SARS-CoV-2 variants. Study as a whole: Intramuscular Ad26.COV2.S at 5x10^10 or 1x10^11 viral particles. Study findings and constraints: Vaccine and placebo recipients had similar non-spike TCR breadth.

V lost 2 bases, J lost 0 bases, and 10 bases lay in between. The CDR3 totals 15 residues. The germline V gene encodes CDR1 MNHEY and CDR2 SVGAGI. Indicated treatment: around 19 received Ad26.COV2.S at low or high dose, single or two shots; about 5 received placebo; per-sample allocation not given. After the first vaccine or placebo injection, samples were drawn on day 63. TCRdb's table, derived via immunoSEQ multiplex PCR, lists solely in-frame clones and lacks some. The data show about 330,000 clones, roughly 88% seen once. Points on this clone: Its antigen remains unknown.

V gene TRBV6-5 combines with J gene TRBJ1-2, with TRBD1 as a possible D gene (5 bases). This sample comprised peripheral blood, obtained in a trial of Ad26.COV2.S vaccine versus placebo. The sequence derives from a person between 18 and 59 years old who received the Ad26.COV2.S COVID-19 vaccine or a placebo. The CDR3 spells CASSYQEGTNYGYTF. DNA for the CDR3: TGTGCCAGCAGTTACCAGGAGGGGACTAACTATGGCTACACCTTC.